A single sample gave rise to the 7 T cell receptor beta chains below, sequenced in a study of blood T cell repertoires in COVID-19. Profiling relied on immunoSEQ multiplex PCR, and the TCRdb table lists in-frame clones only, not all of them. The sample carries roughly 150,000 clones, roughly 93% recorded once. The sample was peripheral blood. The source is a man younger than 35 with COVID-19, enrolled during active disease.

The rearrangement links TRBV6-5 to TRBJ2-1; TRBD1 is a possible D gene (5 bases). The germline gives CDR1 MNHEY, CDR2 SVGAGI. V shed 2 bases and J shed 5 bases, with 13 bases lying between them. The CDR3 consists of 15 residues. CDR3 region: CASSYRQGRDNEQFF. CDR3 DNA: TGTGCCAGCAGTTACCGGCAGGGAAGGGACAATGAGCAGTTCTTC.

The rearrangement joins TRBV21-1 to TRBJ1-2; the table's D gene call, TRBD1, was not cross checked with the DNA. TRBV21-1 is deemed a pseudogene. CDR3 size: 16 residues. The CDR3 is CASSKPRDRGLDGYTF. The DNA for the CDR3 is TGTGCCAGCAGCAAACCTCGGGACAGGGGGCTGGACGGCTACACCTTC.

This clone was detected only once. This chain connects TRBV4-3 to TRBJ2-7; D gene unclear. V lost 0 bases to trimming and J lost 2 bases, with 11 bases between them. Germline V gene data show CDR1 as LGHNA and CDR2 as YSLEER. The CDR3 loop spans 15 amino acids. CDR3 DNA: TGCGCCAGCAGCCAAGACATGGCGGCCGCCTACGAGCAGTACTTC. Protein sequence: CASSQDMAAAYEQYF.

The chain combines TRBV6-7 with TRBJ2-2; 13 bases align to TRBD2. TRBV6-7 is flagged as an ORF with uncertain function. This CDR3 contains 16 residues. V lost 5 bases and J lost 6; bases outside the gene matches: 6. The DNA of the CDR3 is TGTGCCAGCAGTCCCGGACTAGCGGGAGTACCCGGGGAGCTGTTTTTT. Its translation: CASSPGLAGVPGELFF.

This chain links TRBV15 with TRBJ1-2; TRBD1 aligns across 7 bases. The CDR3 loop spans 17 amino acids. Per germline, CDR1 LNHNV and CDR2 YYDKDF (reference sequence). V shed 0 bases and J 7 bases; nucleotides not matched to a gene: 14. The CDR3: CATSRDIGTATGTGYTF. As DNA, the CDR3 is TGTGCCACCAGCAGAGATATAGGGACAGCCACGGGAACTGGCTACACCTTC.

This clone has just one count. The chain combines TRBV3-1 (or the pseudogene TRBV3-2) with TRBJ2-7; a possible D gene is TRBD1 (6 bases). The CDR3 runs to 13 residues. Trimming took off 4 bases at V and 7 bases at J, with 14 bases between the two ends. Germline CDR1 LGHDT, CDR2 YNNKEL (reference sequence). CDR3 residues: CASSRGTTWEQYF. CDR3 DNA: TGTGCCAGCAGCCGGGGGACAACCTGGGAGCAGTACTTC.

The count of this clone is one. The rearrangement joins TRBV28 to TRBJ2-5, with 9 positions matching TRBD1. The CDR3 runs to 13 residues. After removal of 5 bases from V and 3 bases from J, the junction contained 1 base not matched to a gene. Germline lookup yields CDR1 MDHEN and CDR2 SYDVKM. CDR3 bases: TGTGCCAGCAGTAGGACAGGGGAAGAGACCCAGTACTTC. The encoded protein is CASSRTGEETQYF.